The rows below give T cell receptor beta chains drawn from one sample of a study of T cell responses to AZD1222 COVID-19 vaccine. Sequencing used immunoSEQ multiplex PCR; TCRdb keeps in-frame clones, though not all of them. Of fewer than 140,000 clones detected, 90% appear once; the ten largest clones hold less than 9.5%. The sequenced sample was peripheral blood, obtained 28 days after the second AZD1222 dose. The receptors were gathered from an adult who received the AZD1222 COVID-19 vaccine. The CDR3 runs from the conserved cysteine through the conserved F or W. A D gene is named only where the DNA matches it firmly.

j_call d_call v_call cdr3_aa cdr3_nt
TRBJ1-2 TRBD1 TRBV7-6 CASSYHRGLRGGYTF TGTGCCAGCAGCTACCACAGGGGGCTACGCGGTGGCTACACCTTC
TRBJ2-7 NA TRBV18 CASSATYTGSDEQYF TGTGCCAGCTCAGCCACCTACACGGGGAGTGACGAGCAGTACTTC
TRBJ2-1 TRBD2 TRBV30 CAWSITSGGLNEQFF TGTGCCTGGAGTATTACTAGCGGGGGGCTCAATGAGCAGTTCTTC
TRBJ1-5 NA TRBV6-2/TRBV6-3 CASSYSGRIVGPQHF TGTGCCAGCAGTTACTCAGGTCGGATCGTTGGGCCCCAGCATTTT
TRBJ1-2 NA TRBV4-2 CASSQDQGPGSGGYTF TGTGCCAGCAGCCAAGATCAGGGGCCAGGGAGTGGTGGCTACACCTTC
TRBJ2-3 NA TRBV5-4 CASSLGWNRYSTDTQYF TGTGCCAGCAGCTTGGGCTGGAACCGTTATAGCACAGATACGCAGTATTTT
TRBJ1-5 TRBD1 TRBV2 CASSLTGPDQPQHF TGTGCCAGCAGTCTGACAGGGCCCGATCAGCCCCAGCATTTT
TRBJ2-2 TRBD2 TRBV2 CASRTSPSRLGELFF TGTGCCAGCCGGACTAGCCCAAGCCGCCTCGGGGAGCTGTTTTTT
TRBJ1-2 TRBD1 TRBV5-1 CASSLVGGGGGYTF TGCGCCAGCAGCTTGGTCGGTGGAGGGGGCGGCTACACCTTC
TRBJ1-5 NA TRBV7-8 CASSLGVRVDQPQHF TGTGCCAGCAGCTTAGGGGTTAGGGTGGATCAGCCCCAGCATTTT
TRBJ2-7 TRBD1 TRBV27 CASSSRGQGRSEQYF TGTGCCAGCAGTTCGCGCGGACAGGGACGGAGCGAGCAGTACTTC
TRBJ1-1 TRBD1 TRBV9 CASSVGGGQGNTEAFF TGTGCCAGCAGCGTAGGAGGGGGCCAGGGGAACACTGAAGCTTTCTTT
TRBJ2-7 NA TRBV11-2 CASSLLHYEQYF TGTGCCAGCAGCTTACTGCATTACGAGCAGTACTTC
TRBJ1-1 NA TRBV12-3/TRBV12-4 CASSFPGNTEAFF TGTGCCAGCAGTTTCCCCGGGAACACTGAAGCTTTCTTT
TRBJ2-7 NA TRBV6-2/TRBV6-3 CASSPTEQGSYEQYF TGTGCCAGCAGTCCCACAGAGCAGGGCTCCTACGAGCAGTACTTC
TRBJ1-4 NA TRBV15 CATSTQGYEKLFF TGTGCCACCAGCACCCAGGGTTATGAAAAACTGTTTTTT
TRBJ1-6 NA TRBV7-9 CASSLAFNSPLHF TGTGCCAGCAGCTTAGCCTTCAATTCACCCCTCCACTTT
TRBJ1-5 NA TRBV18 CASSPTWSLDQPQHF TGTGCCAGCTCACCAACGTGGTCATTAGATCAGCCCCAGCATTTT
TRBJ1-2 NA TRBV3-1/TRBV3-2 CASTPRGYTF TGTGCCAGCACGCCACGCGGCTACACCTTC
TRBJ1-4 TRBD1 TRBV12-3/TRBV12-4 CASKQGASEKLFF TGTGCCAGCAAACAGGGGGCGAGTGAAAAACTGTTTTTT
TRBJ1-5 NA TRBV2 CATARGLSNQPQHF TGTGCCACTGCACGGGGCCTTAGCAATCAGCCCCAGCATTTT
TRBJ2-3 TRBD2 TRBV7-2 CASSLAFGTSGRTDTQYF TGTGCCAGCAGCTTAGCCTTCGGGACTAGCGGCCGCACAGATACGCAGTATTTT
TRBJ1-5 NA TRBV27 CASSSQGIQPQHF TGTGCCAGCAGTTCGCAGGGAATTCAGCCCCAGCATTTT